The rows below give T cell receptor beta chains drawn from one sample of a study of blood T cell repertoires in COVID-19. Repertoires were generated with immunoSEQ multiplex PCR, while TCRdb's copy carries only in-frame clones and drops some. The profile shows some 87,000 clones, about 89% of them singletons. Sequenced material: peripheral blood. Source of these receptors: a human donor in a cohort sampled during active COVID-19. The CDR3 runs from the conserved cysteine through the conserved F or W. A D gene is named only where the DNA matches it firmly. Expanded clones are given a class, and other clones once, few, many or no size at all.

DNA	CDR3	V	J	D	size
TGTGCCAGCAGTTCAGGGGGTCCCGGGGCCAAAAACATTCAGTACTTC	CASSSGGPGAKNIQYF	TRBV28	TRBJ2-4	TRBD1	NA
TGTGCCAGCAGTTACATGGGGCCCCCATATACGCAGTATTTT	CASSYMGPPYTQYF	TRBV6-2/TRBV6-3	TRBJ2-3	NA	NA
TGTGCCAGCAGCTTAGGGTCTGGCGGCGGAGCTTTCTTT	CASSLGSGGGAFF	TRBV11-3	TRBJ1-1	NA	NA
TGTGCCAGCAGCCCCGGGGGGGGCAACACCGGGGAGCTGTTTTTT	CASSPGGGNTGELFF	TRBV3-1/TRBV3-2	TRBJ2-2	TRBD2	NA
TGCGCCAGCAGCTTTGGACAGGGAAAGCAGACCCAGTACTTC	CASSFGQGKQTQYF	TRBV5-1	TRBJ2-5	TRBD1	NA
TGTGCCCCAGAGCCGGGACACGTTTACGAGCAGTACTTC	CAPEPGHVYEQYF	TRBV6-5	TRBJ2-7	NA	NA
TGCGCCAGCTCCCTTCGTTCCGGGGAGCAGTACTTC	CASSLRSGEQYF	TRBV10-2	TRBJ2-7	NA	few
TGTGCCAGCAGTCCCCCTCTATCGGGACAGAACACTGAAGCTTTCTTT	CASSPPLSGQNTEAFF	TRBV28	TRBJ1-1	NA	NA
TGTGCCAGCAGTTACAGGGGGTCCCCCGGGGACGAGCAGTACTTC	CASSYRGSPGDEQYF	TRBV6-5	TRBJ2-7	NA	once
TGCGCCAGCAGTCAAAGGGCCACAGGGGGAGACTACGAGCAGTACTTC	CASSQRATGGDYEQYF	TRBV23-1	TRBJ2-7	TRBD1	NA
TGCGCCAGCAGCCAGGGTCCGGGACAGGGACGAAGTAGCAATCAGCCCCAGCATTTT	CASSQGPGQGRSSNQPQHF	TRBV4-1	TRBJ1-5	TRBD1	NA
TGTGCCAGCTCACCACCGGGGCTACCCTACGAGCAGTACTTC	CASSPPGLPYEQYF	TRBV18	TRBJ2-7	NA	NA
TGTGCCAGCAGGTTCGGGACAGCCGAAGCTTTCTTT	CASRFGTAEAFF	TRBV12-3/TRBV12-4	TRBJ1-1	TRBD1	NA
TGTGCCAGCAGCTTGGCGGGCCTAGCCAACACAGATACGCAGTATTTT	CASSLAGLANTDTQYF	TRBV5-8	TRBJ2-3	NA	NA
TGTGCCAGCAGCGCGGGACGGGGCAGCAATCAGCCCCAGCATTTT	CASSAGRGSNQPQHF	TRBV7-8	TRBJ1-5	NA	NA
TGTGCCAGTAGTTCGGGACTGGGCTCGGCGGAGACCCAGTACTTC	CASSSGLGSAETQYF	TRBV19	TRBJ2-5	NA	NA
TGCAGCGTCGCTTCCGGGACAGGGAGTGGCTACACCTTC	CSVASGTGSGYTF	TRBV29-1	TRBJ1-2	TRBD1	few
TGTGCCAGCAGCCAAGAACGGACAGGAGAAGCTTTCTTT	CASSQERTGEAFF	TRBV4-2	TRBJ1-1	TRBD1	NA
TGTGCCAGCAGTCCCGGGACAGGGCTTGAAAAACTGTTTTTT	CASSPGTGLEKLFF	TRBV6-5	TRBJ1-4	TRBD1	NA
TGTGCCAGTACAGACAGACTCTATGGCTACACCTTC	CASTDRLYGYTF	TRBV19	TRBJ1-2	NA	NA
TGTGCCAGTAGTCTCACCAGGGGCACAATGGTTTCAACTAATGAAAAACTGTTTTTT	CASSLTRGTMVSTNEKLFF	TRBV19	TRBJ1-4	NA	NA
TGTGCCAGCAGCCCCCAGCAGGGGGCGCATGGCTACACCTTC	CASSPQQGAHGYTF	TRBV6-5	TRBJ1-2	TRBD1	NA
TGTGCCAGCAGCCAGTGGGCCTCTGGGGCCAACGTCCTGACTTTC	CASSQWASGANVLTF	TRBV3-1/TRBV3-2	TRBJ2-6	NA	few
TGTGCCAGCAGTTTTGGGGCGAACACTGAAGCTTTCTTT	CASSFGANTEAFF	TRBV28	TRBJ1-1	NA	NA
TGTGCCAGCAGCTTGATGCAGGGGAATTATAATTCACCCCTCCACTTT	CASSLMQGNYNSPLHF	TRBV5-6	TRBJ1-6	NA	NA
TGTGCCAGCAGTTCTTTTCTAGCGGTTGAGCAGTTCTTC	CASSSFLAVEQFF	TRBV12-3/TRBV12-4	TRBJ2-1	TRBD2	NA
TGTGCCAGCAGCCAAGCAATACGACAGGGCACGAGGGATGGCTACACCTTC	CASSQAIRQGTRDGYTF	TRBV4-2	TRBJ1-2	TRBD1	NA
TGTGCCAGCAGCCAAGCGGGGGGGCTCACCGGGGAGCTGTTTTTT	CASSQAGGLTGELFF	TRBV4-2	TRBJ2-2	TRBD2	NA
TGTGCCTGGAGCGTAACCGGTCGGGGTTCCTACGAGCAGTACTTC	CAWSVTGRGSYEQYF	TRBV30	TRBJ2-7	NA	NA
TGTGCCTGGAGTTTTCTGGTCGGGTTCAGCTCCTACGAGCAGTACTTC	CAWSFLVGFSSYEQYF	TRBV30	TRBJ2-7	NA	NA
TGTGCCAGCAGCCGAACAGGATCCTACGAGCAGTACTTC	CASSRTGSYEQYF	TRBV7-9	TRBJ2-7	NA	NA
TGTGCCAGCAGCCCTATCAAGTCCGCTGGGGCCAACGTCCTGACTTTC	CASSPIKSAGANVLTF	TRBV28	TRBJ2-6	NA	NA
TGTGCCAGCAGCCCCCGGGGGACTAGAAATCACAATGAGCAGTTCTTC	CASSPRGTRNHNEQFF	TRBV7-9	TRBJ2-1	TRBD2	NA
TGTGCCAGCAGCCGGGACAGGGAGGTTTCACCCCTCCACTTT	CASSRDREVSPLHF	TRBV6-2/TRBV6-3	TRBJ1-6	TRBD1	NA
TGTGCCAGTAGTAAGGAGGGGCGGGGCTCCTACAATGAGCAGTTCTTC	CASSKEGRGSYNEQFF	TRBV19	TRBJ2-1	NA	NA
TGTGCCAGCAGCGCTCCTCCCGTCGTCGGGACAGAGTATGGCTACACCTTC	CASSAPPVVGTEYGYTF	TRBV9	TRBJ1-2	TRBD1	NA
TGTGCCAGCAGGCCAGCTGCAGGGGCGAACACCGGGGAGCTGTTTTTT	CASRPAAGANTGELFF	TRBV13	TRBJ2-2	NA	NA
TGTGCCGAGAGGAACGGGAGCTCTGGAAACACCATATATTTT	CAERNGSSGNTIYF	TRBV6-7	TRBJ1-3	NA	few
TGCGCCAGCAGCCGGAAGATGGACAGTAACTATGGCTACACCTTC	CASSRKMDSNYGYTF	TRBV4-1	TRBJ1-2	NA	NA
TGTGCCAGCAGCGCCCAACAGGGGTTTGGCACTGAAGCTTTCTTT	CASSAQQGFGTEAFF	TRBV4-2	TRBJ1-1	TRBD1	few
TGTGCCAGCAGCCAGGAATATCCAGGGCATGGCTACACCTTC	CASSQEYPGHGYTF	TRBV3-1/TRBV3-2	TRBJ1-2	NA	NA
TGTGCCAGCGGCACAGGGAAGCATGGCTACACCTTC	CASGTGKHGYTF	TRBV6-5	TRBJ1-2	NA	NA
TGTGCCAGCAGCCATTTAATGGCAGGGAATGAAAAACTGTTTTTT	CASSHLMAGNEKLFF	TRBV3-1/TRBV3-2	TRBJ1-4	NA	NA
TGTGCCAGCAGCGTAAGGGGTTCGGGGGAGCTGTTTTTT	CASSVRGSGELFF	TRBV3-1/TRBV3-2	TRBJ2-2	NA	NA